One sample yielded the 15 T cell receptor beta chains listed below, sequenced in a study of blood T cell repertoires in COVID-19. Profiling relied on immunoSEQ multiplex PCR, and the TCRdb table lists in-frame clones only, not all of them. The sample has 52,000 or so clones, 65% to 85% seen once. Sequenced: peripheral blood. The receptors here all came from a man between 40 and 49 years old with acute or convalescent COVID-19.

The CDR3 spells CATLSGTAAYEQYV. CDR3 sequence (DNA): TGTGCCACCCTGTCGGGGACAGCAGCCTACGAGCAGTACGTC. This chain joins TRBV6-5 and TRBJ2-7; 7 bases agree with TRBD1. From germline, CDR1 is MNHEY and CDR2 SVGAGI. The CDR3 sequence is 14 residues long. V was pared by 10 bases and J by 2 bases, with 11 bases of the junction left unmatched.

The chain has TRBV2 and TRBJ1-2; 10 nucleotides match TRBD1. Trimming cost V 6 bases and J 11 bases; bases outside gene matches: 9. The germline gives CDR1 SNHLY, CDR2 FYNNEI. This CDR3 has 13 amino acids. The DNA of the CDR3 is TGTGCCAGCAGGGGTCCGGGACAGGGGTCTTACACCTTC. This gives the protein CASRGPGQGSYTF.

The gene calls are TRBV5-1 and TRBJ2-2; 8 bases match TRBD1. The CDR3 runs to 16 residues. The V gene's germline CDR1 is SGHRS and CDR2 YFSETQ. Germline trimming cut 8 bases from V and 5 bases from J; bases unmatched to any gene: 14. CDR3 sequence (DNA): TGCGCCAGTAAATATACCGGGACAGGACCGACCGGGGAGCTGTTTTTT. This translates into CASKYTGTGPTGELFF.

The V call is TRBV5-8, the J call TRBJ1-1, with 7 positions matching TRBD1. Germline V gene sequence: CDR1 SGHTS, CDR2 YDEGEE. The trim removed 1 base at V and 11 bases at J, leaving 8 bases unmatched. CDR3 size: 13 residues. CDR3 DNA: TGTGCCAGCAGCTTGCAGGGAGACAGGGCGGCTTTCTTT. Translated, it gives CASSLQGDRAAFF.

The chain recombines TRBV27 with TRBJ2-2; D is unclear. Germline CDR1 MNHEY, CDR2 SMNVEV (reference sequence). CDR3 length: 14 amino acids. V lost 2 bases and J 3 bases, leaving 7 bases between the germline ends. The CDR3 DNA sequence: TGTGCCAGCAGTTTAAAACGGTACACCGGGGAGCTGTTTTTT. It yields the protein CASSLKRYTGELFF.

The chain is built from TRBV6-6 and TRBJ1-2; 8 bases are a match to TRBD1. With V trimmed by 5 bases and J by 6 bases, 2 bases remained unmatched. This CDR3 region has 12 residues. Germline values: CDR1 MNHNY, CDR2 SVGAGI (reference sequence). The CDR3 sequence: CASSTGQDGYTF. CDR3 bases: TGTGCCAGCAGTACGGGACAGGATGGCTACACCTTC.

This chain links TRBV10-2 with TRBJ1-2; D is perhaps TRBD1 (5 bases). Trimming removed 6 bases from V and 3 bases from J, with 8 bases in between. This CDR3 is 12 amino acids long. CDR1 and CDR2 from the germline V gene are WSHSY and SAAADI. The CDR3, as DNA: TGCGCCAGCAGCAGGGATGACTATGGCTACACCTTC. Translated: CASSRDDYGYTF.

The chain couples TRBV11-3 to TRBJ1-1, with a possible D match to TRBD1 (5 bases). The CDR3 totals 13 residues. Germline CDR1 SGHNT, CDR2 YENEEA. Trimming removed 4 bases from V and 5 bases from J, with 11 bases in between. CDR3 sequence reads: CASSYTQGTEAFF. CDR3 DNA sequence: TGTGCCAGCAGCTACACTCAGGGTACTGAAGCTTTCTTT.

The chain joins TRBV27 to TRBJ2-7; a possible D gene is TRBD2 (5 bases). The CDR3 is made up of 13 amino acids. Germline CDR1 and CDR2: MNHEY and SMNVEV (reference sequence). The germline V and J ends were trimmed by 5 bases and 7 bases, with 15 bases remaining between them. The CDR3 DNA reads as TGTGCCAGCAGTCCGGTACTAGGAGGAGAGCAGTACGTC. Translation: CASSPVLGGEQYV.

The count of this clone is one. This chain links TRBV24-1 with TRBJ2-2; 7 bases agree with TRBD2. CDR3 length: 17 residues. Germline-derived CDR1 and CDR2 are KGHDR and SFDVKD. V gave up 2 bases and J gave up 2 bases; unmatched junction bases: 7. The CDR3 DNA reads TGTGCCACCAGTGATTACTCACTAGCGCTAAACACCGGGGAGCTGTTTTTT. This codes for CATSDYSLALNTGELFF.

V gene TRBV6-5 combines with J gene TRBJ2-5, with TRBD2 matching 7 bases. V dropped 6 bases and J dropped 5; count of bases not matched to a gene: 0. The CDR3 is 11 amino acids. CDR1 MNHEY and CDR2 SVGAGI come from the germline V gene. The CDR3 bases are TGTGCCAGCAGGCGGGGGGAGACCCAGTACTTC. This sequence encodes CASRRGETQYF.

The chain recombines TRBV29-1 with TRBJ1-1; D gene uncertain. This CDR3 has 10 amino acids. V was cut by 5 bases and J by 3 bases, with 4 bases left in between. Germline V gene sequence: CDR1 SQVTM, CDR2 ANQGSEA. The CDR3 sequence: CSVLDTEAFF. Written as DNA, the CDR3 is TGCAGCGTTCTAGACACTGAAGCTTTCTTT.

The J gene is TRBJ1-2, the V gene TRBV6-2 or TRBV6-3, with D possibly TRBD1 on 6 matching bases. The CDR3 extends over 16 amino acids. Germline loops: CDR1 MNHEY, CDR2 SVGEGT. Trimming cost V 5 bases and J 3 bases, with 19 bases left between them. The DNA of the CDR3 is TGTGCCAGCAGTCCCAGCCGGGACACAAGGGACTATGGCTACACCTTC. This encodes CASSPSRDTRDYGYTF.

V and J are TRBV11-3 and TRBJ2-3; 7 nucleotides align to TRBD2. Germline values: CDR1 SGHNT, CDR2 YENEEA. V was clipped by 1 base and J by 1 base; unmatched bases: 5. This CDR3 is built from 16 residues. The CDR3: CASSLGVGGGTDTQYF. CDR3 sequence (DNA): TGTGCCAGCAGCTTAGGTGTGGGGGGGGGCACAGATACGCAGTATTTT. Variable domain in full (rest from reference TRBV11-3 and TRBJ2-3): EAGVVQSPRYKIIEKKQPVAFWCNPISGHNTLYWYLQNLGQGPELLIRYENEEAVDDSQLPKDRFSAERLKGVDSTLKIQPAELGDSAVYLCASSLGVGGGTDTQYFGPGTRLTVL.

The rearrangement joins TRBV9 to TRBJ1-2; 8 bases match TRBD1. J lost 4 bases, V lost 0 bases, and 2 bases had no gene match. The CDR3 is made up of 14 amino acids. CDR1 SGDLS and CDR2 YYNGEE come from the germline V gene. The CDR3 here is CASSVEGQAYGYTF. The CDR3 nucleotides read TGTGCCAGCAGCGTAGAGGGACAGGCCTATGGCTACACCTTC.